This T cell receptor (beta chain) was observed in a study of chemoradiotherapy in HPV16-positive cancers (dated by TCRdb to 2021 to 2024). Regarding the research as a whole: Candidate HPV-specific T-cell clones and common TCR motifs were defined by functional T-cell assays performed on cells from two HPV16-positive patients. The study asked whether T-cell immunity against the HPV oncoproteins E6 and E7 changes during chemoradiotherapy and whether it affects survival. Next, the candidate HPV-specific TCRs and motifs were followed in TCR repertoires from 80 to 90 patients with HPV-related cancers. Here is what the overall study found, with its caveats: Only a couple of HPV16-positive patients were used to derive the functional definition of HPV-specific T cells, and the survival association was reported for HPV16-positive patients. Expansion of candidate HPV-specific clones and E7-related TCR motifs was observed in the tumor microenvironment during treatment, whereas no such expansion was observed for non-HPV-specific T cells. Improved recurrence-free survival in HPV16-positive patients was associated with expansion of HPV-responsive T cells during chemoradiotherapy.

The library was generated by the immunoSEQ multiplex PCR assay. In TCRdb, the immuneACCESS table is reduced to in-frame sequences with V and J assigned. These tables do not hold every clone; where another copy was compared, an unresolved V gene accounts for under half, and the others remain unexplained. Counted in this sample were 9,500 to 15,000 clones; 70% to 90% of them appeared once. The ten largest clonotypes hold roughly 2.4% of the sample. The V end gives up 2 bases and the J end 4 bases, leaving 3 bases in the junction not matched to a gene. According to the germline V gene, CDR1 reads MRHNA and CDR2 reads SNTAGT. Including the terminal cysteine and phenylalanine, the CDR3 comprises 15 residues. Only the CDR3 DNA stays, 45 bases, in frame from base 1. Because repertoires were sampled repeatedly during chemoradiotherapy, clonal expansion in the tumor microenvironment could be followed. A remark on this clone: The antigen it recognizes is unknown. Base-call qualities are not available, and no considerably larger clone is one nucleotide away.

The source material was blood, sampled from a patient who underwent chemoradiotherapy. This TCR was recovered from a human donor with HPV-associated anogenital cancer. The chain couples TRBV6-4 to TRBJ2-3, with 10 bases matching TRBD2. In nucleotides, the sequence is TGTGCCAGCAGTGACGTAGCGGGGGGTCCAGATACGCAGTATTTT. The resulting protein is CASSDVAGGPDTQYF.